The clone carrying this T cell receptor beta chain has a handful of counts. Its antigen is still unknown. Clones were sequenced by immunoSEQ multiplex PCR, and TCRdb holds only the in-frame ones, with some missing. Of 45,000 or so clones in the sample, 80% were seen once. This record comes from a study of OX40 agonist ivuxolimab in advanced cancers. The study, taken as a whole, reports: Certain nonresponders additionally had low normalized T-cell clonal expansion.

The sequencing used CD4+ or CD8+ T cells sorted from blood, collected in a trial of the OX40 agonist ivuxolimab. This receptor was obtained from an adult with an advanced solid tumor such as melanoma, head and neck, liver or kidney cancer.

The CDR3 DNA is TGTGCCACCAGCAGAGCGGGAACCTCTGGAAACACCATATATTTT. This translates into CATSRAGTSGNTIYF. This rearrangement joins TRBV15 to TRBJ1-3; D gene ambiguous. The CDR3 consists of 15 residues. The V end lost 1 base, the J end lost 0 bases, and 7 bases lay between the germline ends. In germline, CDR1 is LNHNV, CDR2 YYDKDF (reference sequence).